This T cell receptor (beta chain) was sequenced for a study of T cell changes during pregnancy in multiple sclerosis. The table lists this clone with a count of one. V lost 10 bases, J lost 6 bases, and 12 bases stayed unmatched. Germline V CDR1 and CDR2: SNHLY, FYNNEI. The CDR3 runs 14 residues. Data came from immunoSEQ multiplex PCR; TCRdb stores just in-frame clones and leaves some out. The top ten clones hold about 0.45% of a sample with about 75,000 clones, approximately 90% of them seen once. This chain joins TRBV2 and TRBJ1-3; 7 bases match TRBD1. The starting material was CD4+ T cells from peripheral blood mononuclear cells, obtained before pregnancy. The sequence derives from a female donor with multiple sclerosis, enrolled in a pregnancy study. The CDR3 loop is CATPGQNPKNTIYF. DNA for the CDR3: TGTGCCACACCGGGACAGAACCCTAAAAACACCATATATTTT. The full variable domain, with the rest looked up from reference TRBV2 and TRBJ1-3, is EPEVTQTPSHQVTQMGQEVILRCVPISNHLYFYWYRQILGQKVEFLVSFYNNEISEKSEIFDDQFSVERPDGSNFTLKIRSTKLEDSAMYFCATPGQNPKNTIYFGEGSWLTVV.